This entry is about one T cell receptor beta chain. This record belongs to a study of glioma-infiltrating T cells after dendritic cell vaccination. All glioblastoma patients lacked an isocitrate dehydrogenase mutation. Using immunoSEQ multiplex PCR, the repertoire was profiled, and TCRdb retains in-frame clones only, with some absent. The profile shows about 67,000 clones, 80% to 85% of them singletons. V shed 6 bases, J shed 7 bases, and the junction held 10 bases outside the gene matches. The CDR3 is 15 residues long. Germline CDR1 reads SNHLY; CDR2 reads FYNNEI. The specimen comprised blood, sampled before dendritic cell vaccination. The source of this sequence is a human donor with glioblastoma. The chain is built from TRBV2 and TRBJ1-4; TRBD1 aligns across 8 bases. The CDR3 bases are TGTGCCAGCAGGCGTACAGGGGGTTCGGTTGAAAAACTGTTTTTT. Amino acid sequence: CASRRTGGSVEKLFF.